Following are 27 T cell receptor beta chains from one sample sequenced in a study of shared clonotypes between healthy human individuals. In the naive CD8 group, cells lacked CD45RO and were positively selected for CCR7, so terminally differentiated effector memory CD45RA+ cells were left out. TCRdb's copy holds only in-frame clones and misses some; the assay was immunoSEQ multiplex PCR. The table has 600,000 or so clones, 98% seen once. Material for sequencing was naive CD8+ T cells sorted from blood. The receptors were sampled from a man aged 30-40 years in good health.

Remarks on this clone: Other DNA variants within this sample encode the same CDR3. The chain links TRBV7-8 to TRBJ2-7; D gene uncertain. This CDR3 region has 13 residues. V lost 2 bases and J lost 4, with 9 bases in between. Germline CDR1 and CDR2: SGHVS and FQNEAQ. The chain's CDR3 is CASSLRATYEQYF. Here the CDR3 DNA reads TGTGCCAGCAGCTTACGGGCAACATACGAGCAGTACTTC.

This clone was counted once. The chain is built from TRBV5-6 and TRBJ2-3; D might be TRBD2 (6 bases). The V and J ends lost 1 base and 4 bases respectively, with 13 bases between them. The V gene's germline CDR1 is SGHDT and CDR2 YYEEEE. This CDR3 is 15 amino acids long. In DNA form, the CDR3 reads TGTGCCAGCAGCTTGTCGCTAGCGCCCCCAGATACGCAGTATTTT. Translating it yields CASSLSLAPPDTQYF.

V is TRBV11-2 and J is TRBJ2-7, with a weak D call TRBD2 (6 bases). Per the germline V gene, CDR1 is SGHAT and CDR2 is FQNNGV. The CDR3 contains 15 residues. Trimming took 2 bases from V and 3 from J, leaving 14 bases between them. CDR3 in amino acids: CASSLLFREDYEQYF. CDR3 DNA: TGTGCCAGCAGCTTACTTTTCAGGGAGGACTACGAGCAGTACTTC.

The V and J genes are TRBV5-5 and TRBJ2-1; D perhaps matches TRBD2 (5 bases). The length of the CDR3 is 13 residues. Trimming removed 4 bases at V and 6 bases at J, with 11 bases between. In germline, CDR1 is SGHKS, CDR2 YYEKEE (reference sequence). The CDR3 region has the DNA TGTGCCAGCAGCCCCGGACTGAGCAATGAGCAGTTCTTC. Its protein is CASSPGLSNEQFF.

This chain links TRBV7-6 with TRBJ2-7; 7 nucleotides align to TRBD2. Unmatched junction bases numbered 7, after V lost 1 base and J lost 4 bases. Germline loops: CDR1 SGHVS, CDR2 FNYEAQ. The CDR3 sequence is 15 residues long. For the CDR3, the DNA is TGTGCCAGCAGCTTAGAGGCGGGAGCGGGGTACGAGCAGTACTTC. Protein: CASSLEAGAGYEQYF.

This clone showed up just once. V gene TRBV6-1 combines with J gene TRBJ2-7, with 8 nucleotides matching TRBD2. The CDR3 is 15 amino acids. The V segment lost 7 bases and the J segment 0 bases; nucleotides outside the gene matches: 8. The V gene's germline CDR1 is MNHNS and CDR2 SASEGT. This CDR3 reads CASNLAGTISYEQYF. Written as DNA, the CDR3 is TGTGCCAGCAATTTAGCGGGAACCATCTCCTACGAGCAGTACTTC.

The J gene is TRBJ1-4, the V gene TRBV7-9; unclear D gene. Between the trimmed V and J ends, which lost 1 base and 3 bases, there was a span of 9 bases. Germline V gene lookup returns CDR1 SEHNR and CDR2 FQNEAQ (reference sequence). The CDR3 is 15 amino acids. This CDR3 is CASSLGPAANEKLFF. The CDR3 DNA sequence: TGTGCCAGCAGCTTAGGACCGGCGGCTAATGAAAAACTGTTTTTT.

Only one count was recorded for this clone. The chain couples TRBV9 to TRBJ2-1; D uncertain. With 2 bases removed from V and 10 bases from J, the gap between germline ends came to 10 bases. The CDR3 is made up of 12 amino acids. The germline V gene encodes CDR1 SGDLS and CDR2 YYNGEE. The CDR3 loop reads CASSVDGREQFF. Here the CDR3 DNA reads TGTGCCAGCAGCGTGGACGGACGAGAGCAGTTCTTC.

The rearrangement links TRBV5-1 to TRBJ2-7, with 7 nucleotides matching TRBD2. With 1 base clipped from V and 3 bases from J, the junction kept 7 bases outside the gene matches. Germline V gives CDR1 SGHRS, CDR2 YFSETQ. This CDR3 is 15 amino acids long. CDR3 protein: CASSLISGQIYEQYF. For the CDR3, the DNA is TGCGCCAGCAGCTTGATTAGCGGGCAGATCTACGAGCAGTACTTC.

In DNA form, the CDR3 reads TGTGCCAGCAGCTTAGGCGGACAGACTAACTATGGCTACACCTTC. Protein sequence: CASSLGGQTNYGYTF. The rearrangement links TRBV13 to TRBJ1-2; D possibly corresponds to TRBD1 (6 bases). The CDR3 extends over 15 amino acids. The V gene lost 0 bases and the J gene lost 0 bases, with 8 bases spanning the gap. From germline, CDR1 is PRHDT and CDR2 FYEKMQ (reference sequence).

The chain employs TRBV4-1 and TRBJ2-1; no clear D. V was clipped by 2 bases and J by 4 bases, with 12 bases between them. There are 15 residues in the CDR3. The germline V gene encodes CDR1 MGHRA and CDR2 YSYEKL. The CDR3 DNA follows: TGCGCCAGCAGCCAACGAAGTCAGATATACAATGAGCAGTTCTTC. Residues: CASSQRSQIYNEQFF.

The chain employs TRBV18 and TRBJ2-7, with 10 bases matching TRBD1. After removal of 1 base from V and 3 bases from J, the junction contained 3 bases not matched to a gene. The CDR3 contains 15 residues. Germline lookup yields CDR1 KGHSH and CDR2 LQKENI. The CDR3 protein is CASSPQRTGGYEQYF. The CDR3 nucleotides read TGTGCCAGCTCACCACAAAGGACAGGGGGCTACGAGCAGTACTTC.

The chain is built from TRBV6-1 and TRBJ2-1; TRBD1 aligns across 9 bases. Trimming at V came to 11 bases and at J to 4 bases, leaving 9 bases not matched to a gene. This CDR3 contains 14 residues. Germline V CDR1 and CDR2: MNHNS, SASEGT. Written as DNA, the CDR3 is TGTGCCGTCGACCGGGACAGGGTGTACAATGAGCAGTTCTTC. Its translation: CAVDRDRVYNEQFF.

This clone has just one count. CDR3 sequence (DNA): TGTGCCAGCAGCTTAGGTGAGCGGGAGGGCCCGGTCTACGAGCAGTACTTC. Protein sequence: CASSLGEREGPVYEQYF. This chain joins TRBV7-9 and TRBJ2-7, with 10 bases identical to TRBD2. This CDR3 is built from 17 residues. After removal of 1 base from V and 3 bases from J, the junction contained 9 bases not matched to a gene. Germline V gene data show CDR1 as SEHNR and CDR2 as FQNEAQ (reference sequence).

The chain links TRBV30 to TRBJ2-3, with D possibly being TRBD1 (5 bases). Germline CDR1 GTSNPN, CDR2 SVGIG (reference sequence). V lost 0 bases to trimming and J lost 4 bases, with 8 bases between them. The CDR3 runs to 13 residues. CDR3: CAWSVWGPDTQYF. In DNA form, the CDR3 reads TGTGCCTGGAGTGTTTGGGGCCCAGATACGCAGTATTTT.

This clone was seen a single time. V usage is TRBV5-1 and J usage is TRBJ1-1; 7 nucleotides line up with TRBD1. Germline V gives CDR1 SGHRS, CDR2 YFSETQ. CDR3 size: 15 residues. The junction had 6 bases not matched to a gene; V was cut back by 4 bases and J by 0 bases. CDR3 in DNA: TGCGCCAGCAGCGGAACAGGGGACATGAACACTGAAGCTTTCTTT. This translates into CASSGTGDMNTEAFF.

The CDR3 DNA sequence: TGTGCCAGCAGCATGCTACAGGGAAACGAGCAGTACTTC. Translated: CASSMLQGNEQYF. The J gene is TRBJ2-7, the V gene TRBV28; D possibly corresponds to TRBD1 (6 bases). Germline values: CDR1 MDHEN, CDR2 SYDVKM. V was trimmed by 6 bases and J by 5 bases, leaving 14 bases between them. The CDR3 extends over 13 amino acids.

The chain carries TRBV28 and TRBJ2-1; D not certain. The V end lost 7 bases, the J end lost 6 bases, and 13 bases lay between the germline ends. Germline assignment: CDR1 MDHEN and CDR2 SYDVKM. The CDR3 covers 13 residues. The CDR3 region is CASTSDNINEQFF. The CDR3 DNA reads TGTGCCAGCACCTCAGACAACATCAATGAGCAGTTCTTC.

This sequence joins TRBV5-5 and TRBJ1-2, with D perhaps TRBD1 (5 bases). Germline lookup yields CDR1 SGHKS and CDR2 YYEKEE (reference sequence). This CDR3 is 18 amino acids long. V lost 4 bases, J lost 4 bases, and 26 bases lay in between. DNA for the CDR3: TGTGCCAGCAGCGGGGGACCCGACATACTCACCGGCGCCTATGGCTACACCTTC. This translates into CASSGGPDILTGAYGYTF.

CDR3 DNA sequence: TGTGCCAGCAGCCATACTTCCTACGAGCAGTACTTC. Amino acids: CASSHTSYEQYF. The chain is built from TRBV27 and TRBJ2-7; D unresolved. The CDR3 is 12 amino acids. Germline V gene lookup returns CDR1 MNHEY and CDR2 SMNVEV (reference sequence). V was shortened by 6 bases and J by 1 base, with 7 bases between the two germline ends.

V gene TRBV7-6 combines with J gene TRBJ1-4; 7 bases map to TRBD1. The CDR3 spans 14 residues. The ends lost 5 bases at V and 5 bases at J; junction bases unmatched: 5. Germline assignment: CDR1 SGHVS and CDR2 FNYEAQ. CDR3 amino acids: CASSTRDSNEKLFF. Here the CDR3 DNA reads TGTGCCAGCAGCACGCGGGACAGCAATGAAAAACTGTTTTTT.

The genes are TRBV5-5 and TRBJ2-7; no clear D. Germline V gene data show CDR1 as SGHKS and CDR2 as YYEKEE (reference sequence). V was cut by 0 bases and J by 5 bases, with 18 bases left in between. CDR3 length: 16 residues. The CDR3 protein is CASSLAEVLGHHEQYF. The DNA of the CDR3 is TGTGCCAGCAGCTTGGCCGAGGTATTAGGGCACCACGAGCAGTACTTC. The full variable domain, its missing parts supplied by reference TRBV5-5 and TRBJ2-7, is DAGVTQSPTHLIKTRGQQVTLRCSPISGHKSVSWYQQVLGQGPQFIFQYYEKEERGRGNFPDRFSARQFPNYSSELNVNALLLGDSALYLCASSLAEVLGHHEQYFGPGTRLTVT.

The chain employs TRBV7-9 and TRBJ2-2; 7 positions match TRBD1. CDR3 length: 16 amino acids. Trimming at V came to 8 bases and at J to 4 bases, leaving 13 bases not matched to a gene. Germline loops: CDR1 SEHNR, CDR2 FQNEAQ (reference sequence). The CDR3, as DNA: TGTGCCAGCGCGGACGGGACAGAGCTCCCCACCGGGGAGCTGTTTTTT. It is translated as CASADGTELPTGELFF.

V and J are TRBV27 and TRBJ2-7; weak D call: TRBD2 (5 bases). This CDR3 comprises 15 residues. V was cut by 5 bases and J by 6 bases, with 20 bases left in between. Germline-derived CDR1 and CDR2 are MNHEY and SMNVEV (reference sequence). As DNA, the CDR3 is TGTGCCAGCAGTCTACAGAGGGTGGGTCGGTTCGAGCAGTACTTC. It translates to CASSLQRVGRFEQYF.

V usage is TRBV5-3 and J usage is TRBJ1-5; TRBD1 matches 7 bases. TRBV5-3 qualifies as an ORF whose function is uncertain. V dropped 0 bases and J dropped 2; count of bases not matched to a gene: 14. The CDR3 extends over 19 amino acids. CDR3 region: CARSLGPRRGRFGNQPQHF. The CDR3 nucleotides read TGTGCCAGAAGCTTGGGACCGCGAAGGGGGCGATTTGGCAATCAGCCCCAGCATTTT.

The J gene is TRBJ2-3, the V gene TRBV7-9; 10 bases agree with TRBD2. Germline V CDR1 and CDR2: SEHNR, FQNEAQ (reference sequence). Trimming cost V 8 bases and J 1 base; bases outside gene matches: 6. This CDR3 has 15 amino acids. DNA for the CDR3: TGTGCCAGCGGGACTAGCGCTGTGGGCACAGATACGCAGTATTTT. Protein: CASGTSAVGTDTQYF. The entire variable domain, with the rest obtained from reference TRBV7-9 and TRBJ2-3, is as follows: DTGVSQNPRHKITKRGQNVTFRCDPISEHNRLYWYRQTLGQGPEFLTYFQNEAQLEKSRLLSDRFSAERPKGSFSTLEIQRTEQGDSAMYLCASGTSAVGTDTQYFGPGTRLTVL.

The chain is built from TRBV6-1 and TRBJ2-2; 12 bases align to TRBD2. The CDR3 length is 16 residues. Germline CDR1 reads MNHNS; CDR2 reads SASEGT. The V gene end was trimmed by 4 bases and the J gene end by 7 bases; junction bases not matched to a gene: 7. CDR3 region: CASSARLAGANGELFF. The CDR3 DNA reads as TGTGCCAGCAGTGCCAGACTAGCGGGAGCGAACGGGGAGCTGTTTTTT.